Sequencing of this T cell receptor beta chain was carried out in a study of cytomegalovirus exposure and HLA in healthy donors. Overall study results and limits: The authors excluded some V segments, including TRBV6-2 and TRBV6-3, as indistinguishable.

The CDR3 has 14 residues. Trimming removed 3 bases at V and 6 bases at J, with 13 bases between. The germline V gene has CDR1 SGHTS and CDR2 YDEGEE. A multiplex PCR was run with 60 Vbeta primers and 13 Jbeta primers. Original data processing: An analysis that came later counted some 80 million unique TCR beta chains, 9 million to 12 million shared. TCRdb keeps only in-frame clones here, not all; method: immunoSEQ multiplex PCR. The DNA gave D and trimming, while V, J and clone size come from that table. The table has fewer than 85,000 clones, over 65% seen once. Concerning this clone: Its antigen is currently unknown.

Sequencing used PBMCs. The receptor's source is a man aged 40-55 years in good health and CMV-seropositive. The chain combines TRBV5-8 with TRBJ1-5; the D is unclear. The CDR3 loop is CASSSDRVGQPQHF. CDR3 DNA: TGTGCCAGCAGCTCCGATCGGGTGGGTCAGCCCCAGCATTTT.